A selection of T cell receptor beta chains follows, all from one sample in a study of blood T cells in healthy people across ages. TCRdb re-called the 5' RACE reads through MiXCR, storing one row per CDR3 protein. The sample carries more than 650,000 distinct CDR3 sequences, roughly 53% recorded once. Material: blood. These TCRs come from a man of 80 years or more in good health. The CDR3 runs from the conserved cysteine through the conserved F or W. The D gene is left open where the match is weak. A row's size may be missing; if present it is once, few, many or a size class.

V gene	D gene	clone size	J gene	CDR3 protein	CDR3 DNA
TRBV12-3/TRBV12-4	NA	once	TRBJ2-1	CASSSPRRNEQFF	TGTGCCAGCAGTTCCCCTAGAAGGAATGAGCAGTTCTTC
TRBV20-1	NA	NA	TRBJ2-1	CSATPAGGPHGEQFF	TGCAGTGCCACACCAGCGGGTGGGCCACACGGGGAGCAGTTCTTC
TRBV6-5	NA	NA	TRBJ2-5	CASRTLETQYF	TGTGCCAGCCGGACCCTAGAGACCCAGTACTTC
TRBV5-4	NA	NA	TRBJ2-5	CASRLGTEETQYF	TGTGCCAGTCGCCTCGGGACGGAAGAGACCCAGTACTTC
TRBV9	TRBD2	NA	TRBJ2-7	CASSVATGGDYEQYF	TGTGCCAGCAGCGTAGCTACGGGGGGGGACTACGAGCAGTACTTC
TRBV29-1	NA	few	TRBJ1-4	CSVLRGDEKLFF	TGCAGCGTGCTCAGAGGCGATGAAAAACTGTTTTTT
TRBV5-1	TRBD2	NA	TRBJ2-1	CASSLDVSGSEEQFF	TGCGCCAGCAGCTTGGATGTTAGCGGGAGTGAGGAGCAGTTCTTC
TRBV25-1	NA	NA	TRBJ1-2	CASSGGLFYGYTF	TGTGCCAGCAGTGGGGGACTGTTCTATGGCTACACCTTC
TRBV5-1	TRBD2	NA	TRBJ2-5	CASSETSGRSETQYF	TGCGCCAGCAGCGAGACTAGCGGGAGGTCGGAGACCCAGTACTTC
TRBV9	TRBD2	few	TRBJ2-7	CASSVEALAGTYEQYF	TGTGCCAGCAGCGTAGAGGCGCTAGCGGGAACCTACGAGCAGTACTTC
TRBV5-1	NA	NA	TRBJ2-2	CASSFGLQNTGELFF	TGCGCCAGCAGCTTCGGACTCCAGAACACCGGGGAGCTGTTTTTT
TRBV6-1	NA	few	TRBJ2-1	CASSRQLNEQFF	TGTGCCAGCAGTCGACAGTTAAATGAGCAGTTCTTC
TRBV12-3/TRBV12-4	TRBD2	NA	TRBJ2-7	CASSQWGLAGDYEQYF	TGTGCCAGCAGTCAGTGGGGACTAGCGGGGGACTACGAGCAGTACTTC
TRBV6-2/TRBV6-3	NA	NA	TRBJ2-3	CASSRGRLTDTQYF	TGTGCCAGCAGTCGGGGAAGGTTGACAGATACGCAGTATTTT
TRBV12-3/TRBV12-4	NA	few	TRBJ1-2	CASSADYSGYTF	TGTGCCAGCAGCGCGGACTACTCTGGCTACACCTTC
TRBV20-1	NA	few	TRBJ2-3	CSAFKGGGTDTQYF	TGCAGTGCTTTCAAAGGGGGGGGGACAGATACGCAGTATTTT
TRBV6-5	NA	few	TRBJ1-2	CASSYSQLAGYTF	TGTGCCAGCAGTTACTCGCAGCTGGCTGGCTACACCTTC
TRBV6-7	NA	NA	TRBJ2-7	CASSRLYTYEQYF	TGTGCCAGCAGTAGGCTCTACACCTACGAGCAGTACTTC
TRBV2	NA	few	TRBJ2-1	CASTVGVSSYNEQFF	TGTGCCAGTACCGTCGGAGTCAGTTCCTACAATGAGCAGTTCTTC
TRBV29-1	NA	NA	TRBJ2-4	CSVGPLAKNIQYF	TGCAGCGTTGGACCCTTAGCCAAAAACATTCAGTACTTC
TRBV11-2	NA	NA	TRBJ1-4	CASSRSGRKEGEKLFF	TGTGCCAGCAGCCGGTCTGGGCGGAAGGAGGGAGAAAAACTGTTTTTT
TRBV20-1	TRBD2	NA	TRBJ2-1	CSARGRPSGSWAYNEQFF	TGCAGTGCTAGAGGTAGGCCTAGCGGGAGTTGGGCCTACAATGAGCAGTTCTTC
TRBV12-3/TRBV12-4	NA	NA	TRBJ2-7	CASSFKLGAEQYF	TGTGCCAGCAGTTTTAAGTTGGGCGCCGAGCAGTACTTC
TRBV12-3/TRBV12-4	TRBD2	few	TRBJ2-5	CASSLAAAGEQYF	TGTGCCAGCAGTTTAGCTGCGGCGGGAGAGCAGTACTTC
TRBV11-2	TRBD2	NA	TRBJ2-7	CASSLGRAGVYEQYF	TGTGCCAGCAGCCTCGGACGAGCGGGAGTGTACGAGCAGTACTTC
TRBV7-8	TRBD2	NA	TRBJ2-1	CASSFYERESYNEQFF	TGTGCCAGCAGCTTTTACGAGCGGGAGTCCTACAATGAGCAGTTCTTC
TRBV9	TRBD1	NA	TRBJ2-2	CASSETGGSGELFF	TGTGCCAGCAGCGAGACAGGGGGTTCCGGGGAGCTGTTTTTT
TRBV2	NA	few	TRBJ2-1	CASSERRSLDNEQFF	TGTGCCAGCAGTGAGCGACGGAGCTTGGACAATGAGCAGTTCTTC
TRBV25-1	NA	NA	TRBJ1-4	CASSDKRTTNGKLFF	TGTGCCAGCAGTGATAAGAGGACGACTAATGGAAAACTGTTTTTT
TRBV7-3	TRBD2	NA	TRBJ2-5	CASSPLTSGSRETQYF	TGTGCCAGCAGCCCGCTTACTAGCGGGAGTAGAGAGACCCAGTACTTC
TRBV10-3	TRBD2	many	TRBJ2-1	CAISGLADNEQFF	TGTGCCATCAGTGGACTAGCGGACAATGAGCAGTTCTTC
TRBV27	TRBD2	NA	TRBJ2-7	CASSLSPPRTSSYEQYF	TGTGCCAGCAGTTTATCGCCCCCCCGGACTAGTTCCTACGAGCAGTACTTC
TRBV29-1	NA	NA	TRBJ2-7	CSVKGASWYEQYF	TGCAGCGTTAAAGGAGCTAGCTGGTACGAGCAGTACTTC
TRBV7-6	TRBD1	NA	TRBJ2-1	CASSSPAGQGVQVHEQFF	TGTGCCAGCAGCTCTCCAGCGGGACAGGGGGTCCAGGTCCACGAGCAGTTCTTC
TRBV2	TRBD1	NA	TRBJ1-2	CASSDRGRAEGYTF	TGTGCCAGCAGTGACAGGGGGCGCGCGGAGGGCTACACCTTC
TRBV6-6	NA	few	TRBJ2-5	CASSWTAPVETQYF	TGTGCTAGCAGCTGGACAGCGCCCGTGGAGACCCAGTACTTC
TRBV7-2	NA	NA	TRBJ2-1	CASSRAGAMSGNEQFF	TGTGCCAGCAGCCGCGCCGGGGCCATGTCGGGAAATGAGCAGTTCTTC
TRBV29-1	NA	once	TRBJ2-5	CSVEERGGRLPRETQYF	TGCAGCGTTGAAGAAAGAGGGGGGAGGTTGCCCAGAGAGACCCAGTACTTC
TRBV27	TRBD1	NA	TRBJ2-7	CASSMGGQGYEQYF	TGTGCCAGCAGTATGGGGGGACAGGGTTACGAGCAGTACTTC
TRBV5-1	TRBD1	few	TRBJ1-1	CASTGTGDTEAFF	TGCGCCAGCACCGGGACAGGGGACACTGAAGCTTTCTTT
TRBV6-2/TRBV6-3	NA	NA	TRBJ2-7	CASSPSIRQEDYKQYF	TGTGCCAGCAGTCCCTCTATCCGACAGGAGGACTACAAGCAGTACTTC
TRBV5-1	NA	NA	TRBJ1-5	CASSFGGSNQPQHF	TGCGCCAGCAGCTTTGGAGGGAGCAATCAGCCCCAGCATTTT
TRBV27	NA	NA	TRBJ2-1	CASSLEQPLYNEQFF	TGTGCCAGCAGTTTAGAGCAGCCTCTCTACAATGAGCAGTTCTTC